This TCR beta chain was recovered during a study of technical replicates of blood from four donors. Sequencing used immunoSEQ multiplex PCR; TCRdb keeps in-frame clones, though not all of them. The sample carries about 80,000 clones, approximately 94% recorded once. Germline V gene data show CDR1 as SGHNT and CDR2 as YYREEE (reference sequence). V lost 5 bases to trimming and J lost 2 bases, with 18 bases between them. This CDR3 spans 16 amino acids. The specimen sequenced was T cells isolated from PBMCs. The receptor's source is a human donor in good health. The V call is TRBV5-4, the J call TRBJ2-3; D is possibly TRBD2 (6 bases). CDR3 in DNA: TGTGCCAGCAGGCAGCAACTCCGGGACTTCACAGATACGCAGTATTTT. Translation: CASRQQLRDFTDTQYF.